The 11 T cell receptor beta chains presented below share a single source sample, sequenced in a study of shared clonotypes between healthy human individuals. The assay was immunoSEQ multiplex PCR, and TCRdb's table has in-frame clones only and misses some. Seen here are around 690,000 clones, 90% observed once, and the top ten hold 30% to 40%. Sequenced sample: memory CD8+ T cells from PBMCs. Stated subset: CD45RO+ cells pooled with CCR7-negative TemRA cells. These receptors all stem from a man aged 18 to 29 in good health. Some clones in this sample may be carry-over from other donors' samples.

This rearrangement joins TRBV9 to TRBJ2-1; D gene uncertain. V lost 4 bases, J lost 3 bases, and 14 bases lay in between. The CDR3 covers 15 residues. Germline values: CDR1 SGDLS, CDR2 YYNGEE. CDR3 amino acids: CASSTEGLSYNEQFF. CDR3 DNA sequence: TGTGCCAGCAGCACCGAAGGTCTGAGCTACAATGAGCAGTTCTTC.

Worth noting for this clone: This same CDR3 is encoded by further DNA sequences in the sample. J is TRBJ1-6 and V is TRBV28; TRBD1 agrees at 7 bases. The germline V gene encodes CDR1 MDHEN and CDR2 SYDVKM. J gave up 5 bases and V 3 bases, and 1 base lay outside the gene matches. The CDR3 length is 14 residues. This chain's CDR3 is CASSFGTDNSPLHF. The DNA of the CDR3 is TGTGCCAGCAGTTTCGGGACAGATAATTCACCCCTCCACTTT. Variable domain in full (rest from reference TRBV28 and TRBJ1-6): DVKVTQSSRYLVKRTGEKVFLECVQDMDHENMFWYRQDPGLGLRLIYFSYDVKMKEKGDIPEGYSVSREKKERFSLILESASTNQTSMYLCASSFGTDNSPLHFGNGTRLTVT.

Worth noting for this clone: The same CDR3 also results from other DNA sequences found in this sample. The chain carries TRBV9 and TRBJ1-1; D remains ambiguous. V gave up 4 bases and J gave up 1 base, with 11 bases separating them. Germline V gene sequence: CDR1 SGDLS, CDR2 YYNGEE. This CDR3 region has 14 residues. The CDR3 DNA reads as TGTGCCAGCAGCCCTACGGTGAAGAACACTGAAGCTTTCTTT. Protein product: CASSPTVKNTEAFF.

The rearrangement links TRBV9 to TRBJ2-1, with 8 bases aligning to TRBD2. There are 13 residues in the CDR3. Germline assignment: CDR1 SGDLS and CDR2 YYNGEE. J gave up 6 bases and V 3 bases, and 2 bases lay outside the gene matches. The CDR3 loop reads CASSDTSGNEQFF. CDR3 in DNA: TGTGCCAGCAGCGATACTAGCGGCAATGAGCAGTTCTTC.

The rearrangement uses TRBV21-1 and TRBJ2-7. TRBV21-1 is a pseudogene locus. The CDR3 length is 14 residues. CDR3 nucleotides: TGTGCCAGCAGGTGGGCGGGGACACTCTACGAGCAGTACTTC. As protein: CASRWAGTLYEQYF.

The J gene is TRBJ2-1, the V gene TRBV4-3, with D unclear. The CDR3 consists of 14 residues. Looked up from germline, CDR1 is LGHNA and CDR2 is YSLEER. Trimming stripped 1 base from V and 9 bases from J, with 13 bases between. CDR3: CASSQGSVLGEQFF. The CDR3 nucleotides are TGCGCCAGCAGCCAAGGGTCCGTGCTGGGTGAGCAGTTCTTC.

For this clone: One junction end disagrees with the germline gene, perhaps due to a read error. The rearrangement joins TRBV28 to TRBJ2-7; D is unresolved. The germline gives CDR1 MDHEN, CDR2 SYDVKM. The CDR3 is 11 residues long. CDR3 loop: CASSPSNEQYF. CDR3 nucleotides: TGTGCCAGCAGCCCCTCCAACGAGCAGTACTTC.

The CDR3 is CASSLSAGGDTEAFF. The CDR3 DNA sequence: TGTGCCAGCAGTTTATCGGCGGGAGGTGACACTGAAGCTTTCTTT. This chain uses TRBV27 with TRBJ1-1; no clear D gene. V lost 0 bases, J lost 3 bases, and 11 bases lay in between. The germline V gene encodes CDR1 MNHEY and CDR2 SMNVEV (reference sequence). The CDR3 runs to 15 residues.

The chain joins TRBV9 to TRBJ1-2; D possibly corresponds to TRBD1 (5 bases). V was pared by 3 bases and J by 4 bases, with 19 bases between. CDR1 and CDR2 from the germline V gene are SGDLS and YYNGEE. There are 16 residues in the CDR3. CDR3 in amino acids: CASSASGSGPSYGYTF. The CDR3 region has the DNA TGTGCCAGCAGCGCCTCAGGGAGCGGCCCATCCTATGGCTACACCTTC.

The chain links TRBV6-8 to TRBJ2-7; a weak D match, TRBD1 (6 bases). Germline lookup yields CDR1 MNHGY and CDR2 SAAAGT. This CDR3 is built from 14 residues. The V gene lost 8 bases and the J gene lost 2 bases, with 16 bases spanning the gap. CDR3 sequence: CASRYRVLTYEQYF. For the CDR3, the DNA is TGTGCCAGCCGGTACAGGGTATTAACCTACGAGCAGTACTTC.

The chain links TRBV5-6 to TRBJ2-1, with 9 bases aligning to TRBD1. Germline trimming cut 6 bases from V and 0 bases from J; bases unmatched to any gene: 7. This CDR3 comprises 16 residues. Germline-derived CDR1 and CDR2 are SGHDT and YYEEEE. The CDR3, as DNA: TGTGCCAGCAACGACAGGGGGGGGATCTCCTACAATGAGCAGTTCTTC. It codes for CASNDRGGISYNEQFF.